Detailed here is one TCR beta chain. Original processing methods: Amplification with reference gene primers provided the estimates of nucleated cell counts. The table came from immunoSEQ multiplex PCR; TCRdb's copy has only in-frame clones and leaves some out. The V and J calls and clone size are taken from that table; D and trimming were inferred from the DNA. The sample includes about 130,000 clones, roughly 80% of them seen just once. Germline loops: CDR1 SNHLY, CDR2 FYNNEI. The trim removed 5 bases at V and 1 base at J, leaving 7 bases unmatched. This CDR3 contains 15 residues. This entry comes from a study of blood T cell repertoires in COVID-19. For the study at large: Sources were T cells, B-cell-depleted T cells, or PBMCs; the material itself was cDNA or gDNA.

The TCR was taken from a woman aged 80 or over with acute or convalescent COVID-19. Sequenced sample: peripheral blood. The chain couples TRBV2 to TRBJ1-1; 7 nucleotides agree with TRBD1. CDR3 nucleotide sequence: TGTGCCAGCAGTCGACAGGGAACGAGGAACACTGAAGCTTTCTTT. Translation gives CASSRQGTRNTEAFF.